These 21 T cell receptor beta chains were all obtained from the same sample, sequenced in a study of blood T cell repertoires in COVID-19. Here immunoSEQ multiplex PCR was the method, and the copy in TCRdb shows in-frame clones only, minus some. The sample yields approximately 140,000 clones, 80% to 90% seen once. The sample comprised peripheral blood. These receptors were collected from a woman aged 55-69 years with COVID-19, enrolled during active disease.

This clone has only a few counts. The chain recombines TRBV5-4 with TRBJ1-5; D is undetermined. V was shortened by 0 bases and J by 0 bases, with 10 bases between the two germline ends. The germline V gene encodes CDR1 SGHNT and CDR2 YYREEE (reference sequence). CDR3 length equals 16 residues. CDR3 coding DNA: TGTGCCAGCAGCTTGGATGGCAGTGATAGCAATCAGCCCCAGCATTTT. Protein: CASSLDGSDSNQPQHF.

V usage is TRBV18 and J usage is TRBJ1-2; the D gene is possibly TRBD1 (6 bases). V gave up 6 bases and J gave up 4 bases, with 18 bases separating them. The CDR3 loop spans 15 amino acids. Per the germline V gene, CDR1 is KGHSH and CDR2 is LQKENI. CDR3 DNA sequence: TGTGCCAGCTCCCGAGATATGACAGGACTCTATGGCTACACCTTC. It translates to CASSRDMTGLYGYTF.

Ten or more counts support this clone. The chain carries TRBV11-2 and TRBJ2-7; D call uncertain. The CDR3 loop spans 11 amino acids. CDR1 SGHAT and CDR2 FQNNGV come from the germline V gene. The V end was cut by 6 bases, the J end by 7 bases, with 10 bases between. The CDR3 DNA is TGTGCCAGCAGTGTTACGGGTGAGCAGTACTTC. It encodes CASSVTGEQYF.

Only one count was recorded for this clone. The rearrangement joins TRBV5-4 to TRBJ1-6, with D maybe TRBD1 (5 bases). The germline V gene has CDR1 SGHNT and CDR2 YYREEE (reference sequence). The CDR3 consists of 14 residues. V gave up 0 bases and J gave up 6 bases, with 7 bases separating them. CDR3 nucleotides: TGTGCCAGCAGCTTGGAAGGGGCTAATTCACCCCTCCACTTT. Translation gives CASSLEGANSPLHF.

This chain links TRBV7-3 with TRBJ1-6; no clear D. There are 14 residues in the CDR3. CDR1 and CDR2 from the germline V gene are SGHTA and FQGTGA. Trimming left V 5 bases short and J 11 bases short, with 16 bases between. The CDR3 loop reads CASSPDRGSTPLHF. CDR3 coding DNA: TGTGCCAGCAGCCCCGACCGGGGATCGACACCCCTCCACTTT.

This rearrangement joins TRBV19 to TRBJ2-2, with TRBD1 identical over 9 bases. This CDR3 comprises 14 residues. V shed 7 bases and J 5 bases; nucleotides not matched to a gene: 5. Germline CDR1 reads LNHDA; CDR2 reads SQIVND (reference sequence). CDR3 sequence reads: CASNPQGATGELFF. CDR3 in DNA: TGTGCCAGTAACCCACAGGGGGCAACCGGGGAGCTGTTTTTT.

In DNA form, the CDR3 reads TGTGCCAGCAGCCAAGGAGGCGGCTACGAGCAGTACTTC. Its translation: CASSQGGGYEQYF. This chain uses TRBV3-1 (or the pseudogene TRBV3-2) with TRBJ2-7; D remains ambiguous. The CDR3 has 13 amino acids. V lost 1 base and J lost 3, with 7 bases in between. CDR1 and CDR2 (germline): LGHDT, YNNKEL (reference sequence).

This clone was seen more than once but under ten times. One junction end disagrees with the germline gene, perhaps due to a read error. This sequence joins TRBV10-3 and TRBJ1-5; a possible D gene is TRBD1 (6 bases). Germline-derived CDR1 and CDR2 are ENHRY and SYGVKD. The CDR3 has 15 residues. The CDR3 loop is CAISEYREGNQPQHF. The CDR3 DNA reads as TGTGCCATCAGTGAGTACAGGGAGGGCAATCAACCCCAGCATTTT.

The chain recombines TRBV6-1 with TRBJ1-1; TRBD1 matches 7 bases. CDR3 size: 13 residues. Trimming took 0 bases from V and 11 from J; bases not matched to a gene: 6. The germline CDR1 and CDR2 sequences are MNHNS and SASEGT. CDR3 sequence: CASSEAFDRDAFF. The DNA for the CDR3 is TGTGCCAGCAGTGAAGCGTTCGACAGGGACGCTTTCTTT.

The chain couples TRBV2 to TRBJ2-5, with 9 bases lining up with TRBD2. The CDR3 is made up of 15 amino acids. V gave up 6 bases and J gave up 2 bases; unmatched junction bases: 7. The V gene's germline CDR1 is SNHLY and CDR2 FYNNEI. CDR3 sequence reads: CASSPGLAHQETQYF. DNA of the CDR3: TGTGCCAGCAGCCCGGGACTAGCCCATCAAGAGACCCAGTACTTC.

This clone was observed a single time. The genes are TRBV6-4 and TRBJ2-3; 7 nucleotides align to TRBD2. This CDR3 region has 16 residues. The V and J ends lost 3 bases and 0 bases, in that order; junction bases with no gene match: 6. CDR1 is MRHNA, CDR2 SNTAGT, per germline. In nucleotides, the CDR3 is TGTGCCAGCAGTGAATCAGCGGGGAGTAGCACAGATACGCAGTATTTT. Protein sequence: CASSESAGSSTDTQYF.

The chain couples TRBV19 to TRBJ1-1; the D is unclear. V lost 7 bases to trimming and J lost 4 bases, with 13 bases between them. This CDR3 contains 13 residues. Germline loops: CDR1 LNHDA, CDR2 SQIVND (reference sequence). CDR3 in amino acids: CASTSSGITEAFF. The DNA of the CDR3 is TGTGCCAGTACTAGTTCCGGGATCACTGAAGCTTTCTTT. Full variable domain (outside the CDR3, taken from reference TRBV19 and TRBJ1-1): DGGITQSPKYLFRKEGQNVTLSCEQNLNHDAMYWYRQDPGQGLRLIYYSQIVNDFQKGDIAEGYSVSREKKESFPLTVTSAQKNPTAFYLCASTSSGITEAFFGQGTRLTVV.

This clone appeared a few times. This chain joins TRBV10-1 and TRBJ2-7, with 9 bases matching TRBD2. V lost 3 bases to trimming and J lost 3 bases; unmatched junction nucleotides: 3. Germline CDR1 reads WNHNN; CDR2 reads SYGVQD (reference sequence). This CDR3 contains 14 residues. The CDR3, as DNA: TGCGCCAGCAGTGAAGCGGGGGGTCTCTACGAGCAGTACTTC. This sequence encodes CASSEAGGLYEQYF.

For the CDR3, the DNA is TGTGCCAGCAGCTTTGATAGCGGGGTCCCCTACAATGAGCAGTTCTTC. As protein: CASSFDSGVPYNEQFF. V is TRBV5-8 and J is TRBJ2-1; TRBD2 matches at 8 bases. This CDR3 is 16 amino acids long. The V and J ends lost 2 bases and 2 bases, in that order; junction bases with no gene match: 6. CDR1 is SGHTS and CDR2 is YDEGEE in the germline V gene.

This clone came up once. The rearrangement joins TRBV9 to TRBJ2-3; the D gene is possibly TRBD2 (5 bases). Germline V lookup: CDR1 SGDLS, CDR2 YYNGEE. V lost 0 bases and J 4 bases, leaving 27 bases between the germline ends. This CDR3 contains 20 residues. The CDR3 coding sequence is TGTGCCAGCAGCGTAGTAGCTAGTTGGTGGGAGAAAACATCTGCAGATACGCAGTATTTT. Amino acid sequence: CASSVVASWWEKTSADTQYF.

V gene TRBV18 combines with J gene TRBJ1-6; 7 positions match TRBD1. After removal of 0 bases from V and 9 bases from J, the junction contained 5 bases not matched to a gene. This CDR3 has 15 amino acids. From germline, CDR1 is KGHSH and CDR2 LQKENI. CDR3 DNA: TGTGCCAGCTCACCACCAGGGGGCTTTGGTTCACCCCTCCACTTT. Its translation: CASSPPGGFGSPLHF. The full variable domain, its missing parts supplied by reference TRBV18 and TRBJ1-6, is NAGVMQNPRHLVRRRGQEARLRCSPMKGHSHVYWYRQLPEEGLKFMVYLQKENIIDESGMPKERFSAEFPKEGPSILRIQQVVRGDSAAYFCASSPPGGFGSPLHFGNGTRLTVT.

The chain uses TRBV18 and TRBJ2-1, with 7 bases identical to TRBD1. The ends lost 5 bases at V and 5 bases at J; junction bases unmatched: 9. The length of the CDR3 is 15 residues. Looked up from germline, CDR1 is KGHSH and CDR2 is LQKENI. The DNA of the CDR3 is TGTGCCAGCTCAATACAGGGGCAGGAGGACAATGAGCAGTTCTTC. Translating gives CASSIQGQEDNEQFF.

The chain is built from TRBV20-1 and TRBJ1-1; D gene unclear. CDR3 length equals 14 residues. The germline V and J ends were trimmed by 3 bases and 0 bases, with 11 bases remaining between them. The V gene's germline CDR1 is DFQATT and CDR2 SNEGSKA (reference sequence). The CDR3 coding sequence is TGCAGTGCTAGTGGAGGTGCGGTGAACACTGAAGCTTTCTTT. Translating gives CSASGGAVNTEAFF.

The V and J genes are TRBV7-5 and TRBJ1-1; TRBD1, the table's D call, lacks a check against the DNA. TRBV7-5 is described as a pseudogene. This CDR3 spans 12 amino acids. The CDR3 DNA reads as TGTGTCAGAAGCTCACGACAGGGGATGGCTTTCTTT. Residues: CVRSSRQGMAFF.

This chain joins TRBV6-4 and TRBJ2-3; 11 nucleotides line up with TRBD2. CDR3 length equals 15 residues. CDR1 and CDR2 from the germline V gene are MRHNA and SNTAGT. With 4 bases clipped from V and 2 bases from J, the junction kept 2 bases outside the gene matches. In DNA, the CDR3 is TGTGCCAGCAGTGGTAGCGGGGGGGCCACAGATACGCAGTATTTT. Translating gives CASSGSGGATDTQYF.

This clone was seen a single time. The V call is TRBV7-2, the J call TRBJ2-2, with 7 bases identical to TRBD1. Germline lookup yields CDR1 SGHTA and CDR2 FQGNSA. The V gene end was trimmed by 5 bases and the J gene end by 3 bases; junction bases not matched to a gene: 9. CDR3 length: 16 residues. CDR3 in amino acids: CASSPRQGPDTGELFF. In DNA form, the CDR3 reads TGTGCCAGCAGCCCCCGACAGGGTCCGGACACCGGGGAGCTGTTTTTT.